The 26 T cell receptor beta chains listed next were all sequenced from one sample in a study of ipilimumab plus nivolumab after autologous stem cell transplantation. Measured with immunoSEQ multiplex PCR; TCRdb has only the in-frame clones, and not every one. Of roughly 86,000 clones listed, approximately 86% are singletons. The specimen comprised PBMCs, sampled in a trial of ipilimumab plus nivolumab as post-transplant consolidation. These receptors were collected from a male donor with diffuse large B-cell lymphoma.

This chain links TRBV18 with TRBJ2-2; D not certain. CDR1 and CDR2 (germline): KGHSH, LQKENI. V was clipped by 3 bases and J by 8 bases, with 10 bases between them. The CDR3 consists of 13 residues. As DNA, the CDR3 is TGTGCCAGCTCACCTGACGGTTCTGGGGAGCTGTTTTTT. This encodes CASSPDGSGELFF.

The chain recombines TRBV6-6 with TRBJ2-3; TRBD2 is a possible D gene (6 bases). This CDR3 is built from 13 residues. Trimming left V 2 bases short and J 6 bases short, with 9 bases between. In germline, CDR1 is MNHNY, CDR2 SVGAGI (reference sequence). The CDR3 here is CASSYNSGDTQYF. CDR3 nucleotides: TGTGCCAGCAGTTACAATAGCGGCGATACGCAGTATTTT.

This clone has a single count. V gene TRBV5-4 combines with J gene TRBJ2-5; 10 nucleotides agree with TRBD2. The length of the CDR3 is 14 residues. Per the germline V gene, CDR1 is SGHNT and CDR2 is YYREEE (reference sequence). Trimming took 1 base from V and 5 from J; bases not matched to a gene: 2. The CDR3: CASSLNSGGETQYF. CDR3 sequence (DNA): TGTGCCAGCAGCTTGAATAGCGGGGGGGAGACCCAGTACTTC.

The CDR3 sequence: CASSPLGGYDYGYTF. DNA for the CDR3: TGTGCCAGCTCACCCCTGGGAGGGTACGACTATGGCTACACCTTC. V is TRBV18 and J is TRBJ1-2; no definite D call. Trimming took 3 bases from V and 3 from J, leaving 14 bases between them. The CDR3 totals 15 residues. Germline V gene lookup returns CDR1 KGHSH and CDR2 LQKENI. Complete variable domain (other parts from reference TRBV18 and TRBJ1-2): NAGVMQNPRHLVRRRGQEARLRCSPMKGHSHVYWYRQLPEEGLKFMVYLQKENIIDESGMPKERFSAEFPKEGPSILRIQQVVRGDSAAYFCASSPLGGYDYGYTFGSGTRLTVV.

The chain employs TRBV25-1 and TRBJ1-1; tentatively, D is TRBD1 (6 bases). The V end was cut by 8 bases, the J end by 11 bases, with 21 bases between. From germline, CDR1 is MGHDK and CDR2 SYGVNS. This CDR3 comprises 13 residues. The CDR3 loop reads CASSFPGTTEAFF. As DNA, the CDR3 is TGTGCCAGCTCCTTCCCCGGGACAACCGAGGCTTTCTTT.

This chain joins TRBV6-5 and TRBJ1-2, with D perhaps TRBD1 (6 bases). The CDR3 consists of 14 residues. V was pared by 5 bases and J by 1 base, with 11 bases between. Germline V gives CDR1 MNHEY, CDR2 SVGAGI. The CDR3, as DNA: TGTGCCAGCAGTCGGGGGCCCGGTAACTATGGCTACACCTTC. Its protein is CASSRGPGNYGYTF.

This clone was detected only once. CDR3 loop: CASSHNKGLAGTDTQYF. The DNA for the CDR3 is TGTGCCAGCAGCCATAATAAGGGGCTAGCGGGGACAGATACGCAGTATTTT. V usage is TRBV5-8 and J usage is TRBJ2-3, with TRBD2 matching over 9 bases. CDR3 length: 17 amino acids. The V gene end was trimmed by 4 bases and the J gene end by 3 bases; junction bases not matched to a gene: 12. Germline values: CDR1 SGHTS, CDR2 YDEGEE.

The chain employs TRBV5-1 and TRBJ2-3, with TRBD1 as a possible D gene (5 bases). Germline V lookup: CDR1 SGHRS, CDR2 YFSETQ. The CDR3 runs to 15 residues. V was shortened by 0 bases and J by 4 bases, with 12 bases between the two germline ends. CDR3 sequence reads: CASSLGAGLSDTQYF. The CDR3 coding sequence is TGCGCCAGCAGCTTGGGGGCAGGGCTATCAGATACGCAGTATTTT.

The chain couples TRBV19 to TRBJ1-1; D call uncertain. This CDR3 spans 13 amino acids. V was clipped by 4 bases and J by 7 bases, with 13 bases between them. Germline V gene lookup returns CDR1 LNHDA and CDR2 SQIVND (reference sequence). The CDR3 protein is CASSTLRRIEAFF. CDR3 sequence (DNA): TGTGCCAGTAGTACCCTACGGCGGATTGAAGCTTTCTTT.

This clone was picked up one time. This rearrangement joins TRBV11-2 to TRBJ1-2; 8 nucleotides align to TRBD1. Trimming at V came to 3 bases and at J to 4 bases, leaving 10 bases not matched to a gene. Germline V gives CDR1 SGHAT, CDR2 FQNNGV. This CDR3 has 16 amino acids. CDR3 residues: CASSLIRRGLGYGYTF. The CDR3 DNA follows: TGTGCCAGCAGCTTGATACGCAGGGGGCTTGGCTATGGCTACACCTTC.

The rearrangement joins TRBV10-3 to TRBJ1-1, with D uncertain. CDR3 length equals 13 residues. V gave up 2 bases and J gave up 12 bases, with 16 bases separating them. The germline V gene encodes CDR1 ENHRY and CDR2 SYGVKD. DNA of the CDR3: TGTGCCATCAGTGAGAACGGAGGATTTCCACCTTTCTTT. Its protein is CAISENGGFPPFF.

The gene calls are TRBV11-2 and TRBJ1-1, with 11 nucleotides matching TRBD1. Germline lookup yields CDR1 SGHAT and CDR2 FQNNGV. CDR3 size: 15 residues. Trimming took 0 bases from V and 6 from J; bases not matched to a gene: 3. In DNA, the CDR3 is TGTGCCAGCAGCTTAGATCGGGACAGGGGGGCTGAAGCTTTCTTT. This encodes CASSLDRDRGAEAFF. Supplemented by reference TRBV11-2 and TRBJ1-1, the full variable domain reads EAGVAQSPRYKIIEKRQSVAFWCNPISGHATLYWYQQILGQGPKLLIQFQNNGVVDDSQLPKDRFSAERLKGVDSTLKIQPAKLEDSAVYLCASSLDRDRGAEAFFGQGTRLTVV.

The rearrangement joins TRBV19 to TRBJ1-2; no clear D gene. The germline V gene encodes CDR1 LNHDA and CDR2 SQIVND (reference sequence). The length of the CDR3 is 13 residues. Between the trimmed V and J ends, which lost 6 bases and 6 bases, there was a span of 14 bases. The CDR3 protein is CASRPYGHDGYTF. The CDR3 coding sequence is TGTGCCAGTAGGCCGTACGGGCATGATGGCTACACCTTC.

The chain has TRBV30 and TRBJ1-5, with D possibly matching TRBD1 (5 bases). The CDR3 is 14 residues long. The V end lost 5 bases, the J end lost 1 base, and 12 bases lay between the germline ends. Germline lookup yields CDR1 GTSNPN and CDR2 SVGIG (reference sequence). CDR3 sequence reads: CAWGVQASNQPQHF. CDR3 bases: TGTGCCTGGGGGGTACAGGCGAGCAATCAGCCCCAGCATTTT.

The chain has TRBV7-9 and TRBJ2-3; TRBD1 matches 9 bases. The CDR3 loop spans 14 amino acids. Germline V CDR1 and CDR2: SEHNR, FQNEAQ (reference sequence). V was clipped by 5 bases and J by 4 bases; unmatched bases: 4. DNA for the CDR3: TGTGCCAGCAGCATACGGGACAGGGCAGATACGCAGTATTTT. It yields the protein CASSIRDRADTQYF.

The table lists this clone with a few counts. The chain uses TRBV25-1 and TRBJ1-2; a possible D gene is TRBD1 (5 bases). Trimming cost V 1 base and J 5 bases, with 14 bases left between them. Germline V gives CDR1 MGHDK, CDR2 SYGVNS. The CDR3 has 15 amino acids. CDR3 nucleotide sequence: TGTGCCAGCAGTGAATCCGGGACTGTTCGATATGGCTACACCTTC. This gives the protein CASSESGTVRYGYTF.

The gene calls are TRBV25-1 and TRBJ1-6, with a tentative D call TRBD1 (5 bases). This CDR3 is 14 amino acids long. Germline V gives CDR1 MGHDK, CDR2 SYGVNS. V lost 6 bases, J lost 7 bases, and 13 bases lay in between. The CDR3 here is CASRGGADNSPLHF. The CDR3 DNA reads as TGTGCCAGCAGAGGAGGGGCGGACAATTCACCCCTCCACTTT.

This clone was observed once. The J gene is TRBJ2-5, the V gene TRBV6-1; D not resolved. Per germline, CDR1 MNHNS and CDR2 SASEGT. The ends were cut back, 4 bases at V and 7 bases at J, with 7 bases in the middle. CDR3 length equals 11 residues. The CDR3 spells CASSGSGTQYF. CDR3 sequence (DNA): TGTGCCAGCAGTGGTTCCGGGACCCAGTACTTC.

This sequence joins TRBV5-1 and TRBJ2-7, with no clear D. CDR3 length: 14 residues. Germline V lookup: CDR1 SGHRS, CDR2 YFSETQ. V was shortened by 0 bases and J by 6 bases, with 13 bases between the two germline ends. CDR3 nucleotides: TGCGCCAGCAGCTTGGATCTATCCCCCCGCGAGCAGTACTTC. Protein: CASSLDLSPREQYF.

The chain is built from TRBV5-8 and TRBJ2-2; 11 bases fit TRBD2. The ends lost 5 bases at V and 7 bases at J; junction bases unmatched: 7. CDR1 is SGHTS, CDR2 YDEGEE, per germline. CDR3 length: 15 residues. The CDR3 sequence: CASSSRLAGNGELFF. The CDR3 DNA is TGTGCCAGCAGTTCCCGACTAGCGGGGAACGGGGAGCTGTTTTTT.

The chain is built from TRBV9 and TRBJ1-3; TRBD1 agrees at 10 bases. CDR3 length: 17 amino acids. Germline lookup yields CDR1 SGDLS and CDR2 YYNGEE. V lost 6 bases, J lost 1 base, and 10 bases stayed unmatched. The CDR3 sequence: CASTTAWDRGSGNTIYF. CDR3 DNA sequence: TGTGCCAGCACCACCGCGTGGGACAGGGGATCTGGAAACACCATATATTTT.

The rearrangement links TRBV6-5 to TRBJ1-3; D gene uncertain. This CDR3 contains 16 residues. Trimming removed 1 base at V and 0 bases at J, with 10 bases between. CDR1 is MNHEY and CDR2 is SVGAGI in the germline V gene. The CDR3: CASSYWNTISGNTIYF. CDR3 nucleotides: TGTGCCAGCAGTTACTGGAACACAATCTCTGGAAACACCATATATTTT.

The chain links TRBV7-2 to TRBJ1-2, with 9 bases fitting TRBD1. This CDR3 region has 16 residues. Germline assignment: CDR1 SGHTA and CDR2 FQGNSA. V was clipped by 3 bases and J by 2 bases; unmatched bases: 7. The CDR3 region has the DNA TGTGCCAGCAGCTTCTACGGGACAGGGCGGAACTATGGCTACACCTTC. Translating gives CASSFYGTGRNYGYTF.

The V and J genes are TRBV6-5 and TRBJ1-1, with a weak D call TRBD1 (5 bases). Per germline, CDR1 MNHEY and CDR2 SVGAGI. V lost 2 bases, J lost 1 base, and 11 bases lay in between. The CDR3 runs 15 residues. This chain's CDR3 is CASSYENGGNTEAFF. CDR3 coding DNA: TGTGCCAGCAGTTACGAGAATGGGGGGAACACTGAAGCTTTCTTT.

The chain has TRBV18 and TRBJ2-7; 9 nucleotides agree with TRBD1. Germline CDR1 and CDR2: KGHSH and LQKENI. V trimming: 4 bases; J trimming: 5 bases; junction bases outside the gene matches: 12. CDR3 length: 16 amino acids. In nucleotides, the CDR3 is TGTGCCAGCTCACAAGCCTTCGGACAGGGGATCCACGAGCAGTACTTC. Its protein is CASSQAFGQGIHEQYF.

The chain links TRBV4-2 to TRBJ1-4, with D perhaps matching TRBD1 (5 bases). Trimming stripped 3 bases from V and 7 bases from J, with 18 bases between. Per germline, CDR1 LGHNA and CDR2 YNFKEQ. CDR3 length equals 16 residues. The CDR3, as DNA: TGTGCCAGCAGCCAGTGGCAGGGAGGTCGGGGTGAAAAACTGTTTTTT. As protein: CASSQWQGGRGEKLFF.